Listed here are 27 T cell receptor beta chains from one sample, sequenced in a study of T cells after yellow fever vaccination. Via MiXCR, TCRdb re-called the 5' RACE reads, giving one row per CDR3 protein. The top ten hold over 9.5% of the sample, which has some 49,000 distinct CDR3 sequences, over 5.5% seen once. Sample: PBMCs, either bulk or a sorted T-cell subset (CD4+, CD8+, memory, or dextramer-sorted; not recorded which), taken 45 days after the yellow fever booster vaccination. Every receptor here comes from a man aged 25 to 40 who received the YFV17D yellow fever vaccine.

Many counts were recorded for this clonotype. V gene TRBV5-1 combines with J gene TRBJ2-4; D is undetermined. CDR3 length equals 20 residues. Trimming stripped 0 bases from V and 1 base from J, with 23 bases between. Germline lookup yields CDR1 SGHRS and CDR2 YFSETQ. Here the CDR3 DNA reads TGCGCCAGCAGCTTGGCCGGAGTCGGAGCCCCGTCAGATGCCAAAAACATTCAGTACTTC. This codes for CASSLAGVGAPSDAKNIQYF.

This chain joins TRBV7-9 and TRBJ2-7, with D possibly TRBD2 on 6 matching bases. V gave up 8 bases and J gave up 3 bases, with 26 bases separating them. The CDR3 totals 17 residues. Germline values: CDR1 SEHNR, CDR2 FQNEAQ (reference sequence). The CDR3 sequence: CASDRGGDLSWDYEQYF. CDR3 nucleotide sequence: TGTGCCAGCGACCGGGGCGGGGACCTCTCCTGGGACTACGAGCAGTACTTC.

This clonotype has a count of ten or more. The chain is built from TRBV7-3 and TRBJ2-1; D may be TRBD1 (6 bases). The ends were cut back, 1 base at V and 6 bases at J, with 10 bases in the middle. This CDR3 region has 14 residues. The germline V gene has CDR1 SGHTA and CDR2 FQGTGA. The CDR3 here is CASSLSRGGNEQFF. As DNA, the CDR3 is TGTGCCAGCAGCTTAAGCAGGGGCGGCAATGAGCAGTTCTTC.

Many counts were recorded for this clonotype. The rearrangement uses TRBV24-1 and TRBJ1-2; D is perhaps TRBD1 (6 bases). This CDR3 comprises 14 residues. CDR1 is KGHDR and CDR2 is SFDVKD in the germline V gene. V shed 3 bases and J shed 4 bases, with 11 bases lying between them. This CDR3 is CATSDKTGSYGYTF. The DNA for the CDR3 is TGTGCCACCAGTGATAAGACAGGCAGCTATGGCTACACCTTC.

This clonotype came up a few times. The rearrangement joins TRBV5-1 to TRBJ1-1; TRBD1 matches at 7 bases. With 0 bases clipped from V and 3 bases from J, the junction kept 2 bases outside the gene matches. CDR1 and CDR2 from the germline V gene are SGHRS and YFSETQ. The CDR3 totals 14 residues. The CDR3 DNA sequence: TGCGCCAGCAGCTTGGCTACAGGGGACACTGAAGCTTTCTTT. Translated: CASSLATGDTEAFF.

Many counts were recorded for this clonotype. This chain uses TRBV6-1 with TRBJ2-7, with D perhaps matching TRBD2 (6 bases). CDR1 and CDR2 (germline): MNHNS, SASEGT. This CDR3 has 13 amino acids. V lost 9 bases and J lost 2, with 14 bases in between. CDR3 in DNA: TGTGCCAGTACGCGGGGTGTCGCCTACGAGCAGTACTTC. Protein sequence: CASTRGVAYEQYF.

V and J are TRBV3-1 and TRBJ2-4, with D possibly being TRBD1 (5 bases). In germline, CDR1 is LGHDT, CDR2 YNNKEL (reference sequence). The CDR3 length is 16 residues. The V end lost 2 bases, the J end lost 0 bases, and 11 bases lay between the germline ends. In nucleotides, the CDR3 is TGTGCCAGCAGCCAAAGACAGACCCTAGCCAAAAACATTCAGTACTTC. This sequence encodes CASSQRQTLAKNIQYF.

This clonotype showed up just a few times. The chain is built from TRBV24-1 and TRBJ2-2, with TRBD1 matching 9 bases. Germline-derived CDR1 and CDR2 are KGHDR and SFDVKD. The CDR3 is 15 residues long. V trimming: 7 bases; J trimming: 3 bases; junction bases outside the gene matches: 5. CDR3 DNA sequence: TGTGCCACCAGCGGGACAGGGACCTACACCGGGGAGCTGTTTTTT. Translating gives CATSGTGTYTGELFF.

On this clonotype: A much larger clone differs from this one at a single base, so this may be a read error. For the CDR3, the DNA is TGCGCCAGCAGCTTAATCAGGGGCCACTACGAGCAGTACTTC. As protein: CASSLIRGHYEQYF. This sequence joins TRBV5-1 and TRBJ2-7; weak D call: TRBD1 (6 bases). CDR1 and CDR2 (germline): SGHRS, YFSETQ. The CDR3 length is 14 residues. V shed 2 bases and J shed 3 bases, with 12 bases lying between them. The full variable domain, its missing parts supplied by reference TRBV5-1 and TRBJ2-7, is KAGVTQTPRYLIKTRGQQVTLSCSPISGHRSVSWYQQTPGQGLQFLFEYFSETQRNKGNFPGRFSGRQFSNSRSEMNVSTLELGDSALYLCASSLIRGHYEQYFGPGTRLTVT.

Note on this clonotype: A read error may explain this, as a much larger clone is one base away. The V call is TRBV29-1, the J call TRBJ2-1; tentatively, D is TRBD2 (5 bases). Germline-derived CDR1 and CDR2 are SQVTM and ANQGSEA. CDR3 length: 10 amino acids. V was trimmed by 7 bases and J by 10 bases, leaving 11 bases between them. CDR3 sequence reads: CSGSRGEQFF. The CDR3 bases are TGCAGCGGCAGTAGAGGGGAGCAGTTCTTC.

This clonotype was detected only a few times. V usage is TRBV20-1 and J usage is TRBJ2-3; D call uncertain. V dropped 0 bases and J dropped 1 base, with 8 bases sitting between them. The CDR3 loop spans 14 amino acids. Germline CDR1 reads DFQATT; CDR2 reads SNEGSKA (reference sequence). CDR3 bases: TGCAGTGCTAGAGATCCCGCGGGCACAGATACGCAGTATTTT. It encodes CSARDPAGTDTQYF.

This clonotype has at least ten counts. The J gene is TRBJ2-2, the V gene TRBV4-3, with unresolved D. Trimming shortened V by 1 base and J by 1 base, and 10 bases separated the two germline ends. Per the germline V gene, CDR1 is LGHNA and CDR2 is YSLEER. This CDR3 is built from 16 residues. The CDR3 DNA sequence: TGCGCCAGCAGCCAAGGTGGTGCAGGGAACACCGGGGAGCTGTTTTTT. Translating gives CASSQGGAGNTGELFF.

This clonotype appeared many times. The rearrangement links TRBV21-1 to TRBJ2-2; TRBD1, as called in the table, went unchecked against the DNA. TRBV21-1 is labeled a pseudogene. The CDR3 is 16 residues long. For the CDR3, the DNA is TGTGCCAGCGCGAGGGAAGGGAGACGGAACACCGGGGAGCTGTTTTTT. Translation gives CASAREGRRNTGELFF.

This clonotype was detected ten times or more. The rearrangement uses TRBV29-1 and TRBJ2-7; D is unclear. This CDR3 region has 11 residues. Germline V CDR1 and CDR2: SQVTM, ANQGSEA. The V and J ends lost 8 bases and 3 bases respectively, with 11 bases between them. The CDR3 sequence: CSHTSGYEQYF. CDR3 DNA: TGCAGCCATACGTCGGGCTACGAGCAGTACTTC.

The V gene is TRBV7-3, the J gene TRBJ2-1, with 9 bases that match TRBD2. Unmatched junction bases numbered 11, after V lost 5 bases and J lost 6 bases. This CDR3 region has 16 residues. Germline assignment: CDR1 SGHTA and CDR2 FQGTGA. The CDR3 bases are TGTGCCAGCAGCGCCCTGCCGGGACTAGCTCTCAATGAGCAGTTCTTC. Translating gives CASSALPGLALNEQFF. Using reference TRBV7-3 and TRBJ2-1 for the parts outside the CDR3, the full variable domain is GAGVSQTPSNKVTEKGKYVELRCDPISGHTALYWYRQSLGQGPEFLIYFQGTGAADDSGLPNDRFFAVRPEGSVSTLKIQRTERGDSAVYLCASSALPGLALNEQFFGPGTRLTVL.

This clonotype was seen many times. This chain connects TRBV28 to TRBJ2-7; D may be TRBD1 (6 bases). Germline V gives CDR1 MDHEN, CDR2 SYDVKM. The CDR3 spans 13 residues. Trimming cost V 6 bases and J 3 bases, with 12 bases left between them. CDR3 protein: CASRPGQSYEQYF. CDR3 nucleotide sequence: TGTGCCAGCAGACCCGGACAGAGCTACGAGCAGTACTTC.

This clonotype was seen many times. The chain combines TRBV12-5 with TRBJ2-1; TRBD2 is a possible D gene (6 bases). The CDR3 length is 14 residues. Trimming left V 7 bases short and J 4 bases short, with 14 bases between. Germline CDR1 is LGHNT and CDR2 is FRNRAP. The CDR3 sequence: CASALGGFYNEQFF. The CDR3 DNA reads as TGTGCTAGTGCACTTGGGGGGTTTTACAATGAGCAGTTCTTC.

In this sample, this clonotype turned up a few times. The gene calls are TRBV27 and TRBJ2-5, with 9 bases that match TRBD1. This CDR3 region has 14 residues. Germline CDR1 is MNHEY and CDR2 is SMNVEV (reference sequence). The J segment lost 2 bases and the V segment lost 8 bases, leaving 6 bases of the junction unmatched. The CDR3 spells CASAFDRGQETQYF. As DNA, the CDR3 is TGTGCCAGCGCATTCGACAGGGGGCAAGAGACCCAGTACTTC.

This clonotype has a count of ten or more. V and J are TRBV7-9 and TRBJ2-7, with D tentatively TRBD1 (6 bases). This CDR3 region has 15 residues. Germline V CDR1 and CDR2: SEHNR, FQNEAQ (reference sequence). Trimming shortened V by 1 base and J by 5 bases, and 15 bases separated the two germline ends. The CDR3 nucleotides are TGTGCCAGCAGCTTAGGGGCAGGGGAGTTCAACGAGCAGTACTTC. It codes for CASSLGAGEFNEQYF.

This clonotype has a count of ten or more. CDR3 amino acids: CATSRDKGGGPVDEQYF. The CDR3 DNA sequence: TGTGCCACCAGCAGAGATAAGGGCGGCGGGCCTGTGGACGAGCAGTACTTC. The J gene is TRBJ2-7, the V gene TRBV15, with TRBD2 as a possible D gene (5 bases). CDR1 LNHNV and CDR2 YYDKDF come from the germline V gene (reference sequence). Deletions cut 0 bases from V and 5 bases from J, with 20 bases between. There are 17 residues in the CDR3.

The CDR3: CAWSGLTRETQYF. CDR3 sequence (DNA): TGTGCCTGGAGCGGACTGACTCGGGAGACCCAGTACTTC. V gene TRBV30 combines with J gene TRBJ2-5, with a tentative D call TRBD2 (5 bases). Trimming stripped 3 bases from V and 5 bases from J, with 13 bases between. Germline lookup yields CDR1 GTSNPN and CDR2 SVGIG (reference sequence). CDR3 length: 13 residues. The variable domain in full, completed from reference TRBV30 and TRBJ2-5, reads SQTIHQWPATLVQPVGSPLSLECTVEGTSNPNLYWYRQAAGRGLQLLFYSVGIGQISSEVPQNLSASRPQDRQFILSSKKLLLSDSGFYLCAWSGLTRETQYFGPGTRLLVL.

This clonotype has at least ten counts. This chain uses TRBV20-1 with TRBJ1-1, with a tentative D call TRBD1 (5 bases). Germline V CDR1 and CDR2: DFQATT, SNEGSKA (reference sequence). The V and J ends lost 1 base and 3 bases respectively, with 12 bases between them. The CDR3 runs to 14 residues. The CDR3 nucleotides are TGCAGTGCTAGAGGGGGGGTGGGGGACACTGAAGCTTTCTTT. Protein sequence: CSARGGVGDTEAFF.

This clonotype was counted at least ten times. CDR3 coding DNA: TGTGCCAGCAGCGCCCCAGGGTACACCGGGGAGCTGTTTTTT. Translating gives CASSAPGYTGELFF. The J gene is TRBJ2-2, the V gene TRBV9; tentative D call: TRBD1 (5 bases). Trimming removed 3 bases at V and 3 bases at J, with 9 bases between. CDR3 length equals 14 residues. From germline, CDR1 is SGDLS and CDR2 YYNGEE.

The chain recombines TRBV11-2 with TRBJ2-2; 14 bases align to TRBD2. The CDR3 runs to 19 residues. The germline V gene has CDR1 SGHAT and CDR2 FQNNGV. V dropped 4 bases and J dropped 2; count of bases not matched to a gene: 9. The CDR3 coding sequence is TGTGCCAGCAGCTCCCCCGGGACTAGCGGGAGTCCCAACACCGGGGAGCTGTTTTTT. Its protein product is CASSSPGTSGSPNTGELFF.

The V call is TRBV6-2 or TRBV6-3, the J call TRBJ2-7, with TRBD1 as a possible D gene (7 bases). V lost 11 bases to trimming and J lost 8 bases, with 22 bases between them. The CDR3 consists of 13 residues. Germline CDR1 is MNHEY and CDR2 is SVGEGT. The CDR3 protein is CAVRGGGGLKQYF. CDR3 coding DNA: TGTGCCGTTCGAGGAGGGGGCGGGCTAAAGCAGTACTTC.

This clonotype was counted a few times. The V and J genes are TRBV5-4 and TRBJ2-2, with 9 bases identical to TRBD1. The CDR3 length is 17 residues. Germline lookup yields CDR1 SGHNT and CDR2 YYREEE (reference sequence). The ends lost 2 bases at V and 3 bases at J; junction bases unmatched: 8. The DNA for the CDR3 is TGTGCCAGCAGCTTAACAGGGGGCTTAAGGGACACCGGGGAGCTGTTTTTT. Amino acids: CASSLTGGLRDTGELFF.

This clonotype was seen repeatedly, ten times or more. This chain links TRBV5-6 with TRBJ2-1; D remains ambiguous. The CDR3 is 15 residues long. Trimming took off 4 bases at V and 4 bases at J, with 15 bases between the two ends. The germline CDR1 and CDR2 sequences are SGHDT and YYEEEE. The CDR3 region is CASSVLRTLYNEQFF. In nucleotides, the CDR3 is TGTGCCAGCAGCGTCTTACGTACTCTGTACAATGAGCAGTTCTTC.